The sequence of this TCR beta chain was determined in a study of blood T cell repertoires in COVID-19. The overall study: Samples taken during acute and convalescent COVID-19 were collected in the United States, Italy and Spain. T cells, B-cell-depleted T cells, or PBMCs supplied cDNA or gDNA.

The V and J ends lost 2 bases and 4 bases, in that order; junction bases with no gene match: 1. Per the germline V gene, CDR1 is ENHRY and CDR2 is SYGVKD. The CDR3 sequence is 13 residues long. Original processing methods: Estimated nucleated cell counts came from reference gene primer amplification. Assay used: immunoSEQ multiplex PCR; TCRdb lists only in-frame clones, some missing. The D gene and trimming were derived from the DNA, and the V and J assignments and clone size from that table. The sample holds 110,000 to 150,000 clones; 82% are singletons and the top ten take around 4%. Sequenced: peripheral blood. The chain links TRBV10-3 to TRBJ2-7; 8 bases are shared with TRBD1. The origin of this receptor is a woman older than 75 with acute or convalescent COVID-19. The CDR3 is CAISEDRGYEQYF. The CDR3 coding sequence is TGTGCCATCAGTGAGGACAGGGGTTACGAGCAGTACTTC.